These T cell receptor beta chains were read from a single sample in a study of T cells in localized non-small cell lung cancer. The data were produced by immunoSEQ multiplex PCR, yet TCRdb's version contains in-frame clones alone and is incomplete. The sample includes around 40,000 clones, around 87% of them seen just once. The sample here was peripheral blood, taken before any cancer treatment. The receptors come from a man aged 40 to 70 with stage I lung adenocarcinoma. Each CDR3 is given with its conserved first and last residue. A D gene is named only where the DNA matches it firmly. Not every row has a clone size; where given, it reads once, few, many or a size class.

>-|TRBD2|TRBV19|TRBJ2-3
CASSTTSGRADTQYF
TGTGCCAGTAGCACGACTAGCGGGAGGGCAGATACGCAGTATTTT
>-|TRBD1|TRBV28|TRBJ2-7
CASSPQGQGNYEQYF
TGTGCCAGCAGTCCTCAGGGACAGGGGAATTACGAGCAGTACTTC
>-|-|TRBV11-2|TRBJ1-1
CASSLDPSPNTEAFF
TGTGCCAGCAGCTTAGACCCGAGCCCGAACACTGAAGCTTTCTTT
>-|-|TRBV5-6|TRBJ1-5
CASSLRGPSNQPQHF
TGTGCCAGCAGCTTGCGGGGGCCTAGCAATCAGCCCCAGCATTTT
>-|-|TRBV5-6|TRBJ2-2
CASSLWLADTGELFF
TGTGCCAGCAGCTTGTGGCTAGCCGACACCGGGGAGCTGTTTTTT
>-|TRBD1|TRBV29-1|TRBJ2-2
CSVETDRGSTNTGELFF
TGCAGCGTTGAAACCGACAGGGGATCCACAAACACCGGGGAGCTGTTTTTT
>-|TRBD1|TRBV29-1|TRBJ1-4
CSVVTRPGTGPEKLFF
TGCAGCGTTGTAACTCGACCCGGGACAGGGCCTGAAAAACTGTTTTTT
>-|TRBD2|TRBV7-8|TRBJ2-3
CASSLVPSGSTDTQYF
TGTGCCAGCAGCTTAGTACCTAGCGGGAGTACAGATACGCAGTATTTT
>-|TRBD1|TRBV4-3|TRBJ2-7
CASSQDKAGGSSEQYF
TGCGCCAGCAGCCAAGATAAGGCAGGGGGATCCTCCGAGCAGTACTTC
>-|TRBD1|TRBV7-6|TRBJ1-4
CASSSPGTEMVKLFF
TGTGCCAGCAGCTCGCCCGGGACAGAAATGGTAAAACTGTTTTTT
>-|-|TRBV7-8|TRBJ1-1
CASSFQSGEAFF
TGTGCCAGCAGCTTTCAGTCGGGTGAAGCTTTCTTT
>-|TRBD2|TRBV7-2|TRBJ2-7
CASSLLAGDSYEQYF
TGTGCCAGCAGCTTGTTAGCGGGGGACTCCTACGAGCAGTACTTC
>few|TRBD2|TRBV14|TRBJ2-3
CASSQVGAGGTDTQYF
TGTGCCAGCAGCCAAGTTGGAGCGGGAGGTACAGATACGCAGTATTTT
>-|TRBD1|TRBV18|TRBJ1-5
CASSPPSTGGGNQPQHF
TGTGCCAGCTCACCACCCTCGACAGGGGGTGGCAATCAGCCCCAGCATTTT
>-|-|TRBV4-1|TRBJ2-7
CASSQDQGYEQYF
TGCGCCAGCAGCCAAGATCAAGGATACGAGCAGTACTTC
>-|TRBD1|TRBV5-6|TRBJ2-3
CASRRITGADTQYF
TGTGCCAGCAGACGAATTACAGGGGCAGATACGCAGTATTTT
>-|-|TRBV25-1|TRBJ2-1
CATATHLRDNEQFF
TGTGCCACCGCGACCCACCTACGGGACAATGAGCAGTTCTTC
>-|-|TRBV5-4|TRBJ1-3
CASSLAGTFSSGNTIYF
TGTGCCAGCAGCTTGGCCGGGACTTTCAGCTCTGGAAACACCATATATTTT
>few|-|TRBV6-5|TRBJ2-3
CASSPTDTDTQYF
TGTGCCAGCAGCCCGACAGATACAGATACGCAGTATTTT
>-|-|TRBV5-1|TRBJ2-1
CASSLAESSSYNEQFF
TGCGCCAGCAGCTTGGCGGAGAGCAGCTCCTACAATGAGCAGTTCTTC
>-|TRBD2|TRBV7-9|TRBJ2-3
CASSLSGKLAGVLDTQYF
TGTGCCAGCAGCTTAAGCGGGAAACTAGCGGGAGTTTTGGATACGCAGTATTTT
>-|-|TRBV7-9|TRBJ2-6
CASSGSRANVLTF
TGTGCCAGCTCAGGCAGTCGGGCCAACGTCCTGACTTTC
>-|-|TRBV6-6|TRBJ2-7
CASSYASPRYTYEQYF
TGTGCCAGCAGTTACGCCTCCCCCCGGTACACCTACGAGCAGTACTTC
>-|TRBD2|TRBV6-6|TRBJ2-2
CATKGLAGNTGELFF
TGTGCCACCAAAGGACTAGCGGGAAACACCGGGGAGCTGTTTTTT
>-|-|TRBV6-4|TRBJ2-7
CASSEFAGPSYEQYF
TGTGCCAGCAGTGAATTTGCGGGGCCCTCCTACGAGCAGTACTTC
>-|-|TRBV7-2|TRBJ1-4
CASSFDRSDEKLFF
TGTGCCAGCAGCTTTGACAGGTCAGATGAAAAACTGTTTTTT
>-|-|TRBV6-5|TRBJ1-2
CASTSPGNGYTF
TGTGCCAGCACCTCCCCGGGGAACGGCTACACCTTC
>once|TRBD2|TRBV6-5|TRBJ2-2
CASSSTGLELGELFF
TGTGCCAGCAGTTCCACGGGACTAGAGTTGGGGGAGCTGTTTTTT
>-|-|TRBV2|TRBJ2-2
CASSATQRNTGELFF
TGTGCCAGCAGTGCGACTCAGCGGAACACCGGGGAGCTGTTTTTT
>-|-|TRBV27|TRBJ2-2
CASRKGRNTGELFF
TGTGCCAGCAGGAAAGGGCGGAACACCGGGGAGCTGTTTTTT
>-|-|TRBV7-4|TRBJ2-3
CASSRRTSPDTQYF
TGTGCCAGCAGTCGCCGAACTAGCCCAGATACGCAGTATTTT
>few|-|TRBV19|TRBJ2-1
CASRPGEGSYNEQFF
TGTGCCAGTAGACCAGGGGAAGGCTCCTACAATGAGCAGTTCTTC
>-|TRBD2|TRBV7-3|TRBJ2-1
CASSSRASGRYEQFF
TGTGCCAGCAGCTCGCGGGCTAGCGGGAGGTATGAGCAGTTCTTC
>once|TRBD2|TRBV15|TRBJ2-1
CATAVYREGYNEQFF
TGTGCCACGGCGGTCTACCGGGAGGGTTACAATGAGCAGTTCTTC
>-|-|TRBV5-4|TRBJ2-7
CASSLAGAPYEQYF
TGTGCCAGCAGCTTGGCTGGGGCCCCCTACGAGCAGTACTTC
>-|TRBD1|TRBV9|TRBJ1-1
CASSRGQGANTEAFF
TGTGCCAGCAGCCGGGGACAGGGCGCGAACACTGAAGCTTTCTTT